The present TCR beta chain was sequenced within a study of blood T cell repertoires in COVID-19 (dated by TCRdb to 2018 to 2020). Concerning the study at large: Samples covering the acute and convalescent phases of COVID-19 were provided by collaborators in the United States, Italy and Spain. Where available, HLA class I and class II types were taken from metadata supplied by the sample provider and were not determined by assay-based typing. The repertoires were released in a freely available public database intended as a resource for research on the immune response to SARS-CoV-2. The samples were drawn from two sources: the first 160 participants of the ongoing ImmuneRACE study, and over 1,000 subjects contributed by 6 global collaborators. The material from the prospective study consisted of cDNA or gDNA derived from T cells, B-cell-depleted T cells, or PBMCs. A de-identified subject ID, COVID-19 status, age in years and sex were almost always included in the sample metadata. Deeply sampled blood TCRbeta repertoires from subjects exposed to, actively infected with, or recovered from COVID-19 were included in the dataset.

Each collaborating institution followed its own protocols to collect whole blood in K2EDTA tubes. Collaborator samples were shipped for TCRbeta analysis as frozen whole blood, isolated PBMCs, or DNA extracted from either sample type. The immunoSEQ Assay, a bias-controlled multiplex PCR, was used to amplify TCRbeta CDR3 regions from genomic DNA. Turning to the authors' computational methods: Nucleated cell counts per sample were estimated from amplification of reference gene primers within the assay. To quantify the absolute abundance of each unique TCRbeta CDR3 rearrangement, sequence reads were collapsed and filtered. For each sample, productive Simpson clonality was calculated as the square root of Simpson's diversity index across productive rearrangements. Here the immuneACCESS table is served through TCRdb, limited to in-frame sequences with V and J called. Missing clones are a known gap in these copies; in checked studies unresolved V genes cover under half, and the rest lacks a known reason. For V, J and clone size, that table is used; D and trimming come from the DNA. In all, the sample holds about 360,000 clones, and 81% of those were seen once. The ten largest clones take up about 1.2% of the sample.

CDR1 SEHNR and CDR2 FQNEAQ were looked up in the germline V gene (reference sequence). Counted from cysteine to phenylalanine, this CDR3 has 14 amino acids. Only the CDR3 portion is preserved as DNA: 42 bases, with reading frame beginning at the first base. The V and J ends are trimmed by 3 bases and 7 bases, leaving 15 bases between them. As to this clone: This clone's antigen is unknown. Base quality data are lacking; no much larger clone is found one base away.

Overall study results and their limits: Clinical and demographic metadata were provided uncurated, with the amount varying by source and participant.

Sequenced: peripheral blood. The receptor was isolated from a human donor with acute or convalescent COVID-19. The donor label of this sample is uncertain. This chain is built from TRBV7-9 and TRBJ1-1; no D segment can be confidently identified. The nucleotide sequence reads as follows: TGTGCCAGCAGCTTGACGTCGGGAGGGTTTGAAGCTTTCTTT. This codes for CASSLTSGGFEAFF.